The 26 T cell receptor beta chains listed next were all sequenced from one sample in a study of T-cell reconstitution after alpha-beta-depleted transplantation in children. For TCRbeta, the library was prepared with unique molecular identifiers. One entry per CDR3 protein results from TCRdb running MiXCR on the PCR reads. Among about 72,000 distinct CDR3 sequences listed, 6% to 8.5% were seen once. Here the sequenced sample was PBMCs from the stem cell graft donor, taken from the stem cell graft. All receptors come from a human donor who donated a stem cell graft to a child with acute lymphoblastic leukemia.

This clonotype was seen a few times. The chain joins TRBV6-1 to TRBJ2-1; 9 nucleotides match TRBD2. This CDR3 has 15 residues. The J segment lost 5 bases and the V segment lost 5 bases, leaving 7 bases of the junction unmatched. CDR1 and CDR2 from the germline V gene are MNHNS and SASEGT. In DNA form, the CDR3 reads TGTGCCAGCAGTCCTCGTATAGCGGGGGACAATGAGCAGTTCTTC. Encoded protein: CASSPRIAGDNEQFF.

This clonotype was counted many times. This rearrangement joins TRBV29-1 to TRBJ2-1; the D is unclear. The CDR3 is 13 residues long. CDR1 and CDR2 (germline): SQVTM, ANQGSEA. Trimming stripped 2 bases from V and 5 bases from J, with 10 bases between. The CDR3 sequence is CSVESPRNNEQFF. CDR3 DNA: TGCAGCGTTGAATCACCCCGGAACAATGAGCAGTTCTTC.

Comments on this clonotype: A read error may be the cause here, since a much bigger clone is one base away. V usage is TRBV7-8 and J usage is TRBJ2-1; D tentatively fits TRBD1 or TRBD2 (5 bases each). Germline CDR1 SGHVS, CDR2 FQNEAQ. Trimming took off 6 bases at V and 9 bases at J, with 18 bases between the two ends. The CDR3 runs 14 residues. This chain's CDR3 is CASRDRLLGGEQFF. CDR3 nucleotides: TGTGCCAGCAGAGACAGACTCCTTGGGGGTGAGCAGTTCTTC. Together with reference TRBV7-8 and TRBJ2-1, the CDR3 gives the full variable domain: GAGVSQSPRYKVAKRGQDVALRCDPISGHVSLFWYQQALGQGPEFLTYFQNEAQLDKSGLPSDRFFAERPEGSVSTLKIQRTQQEDSAVYLCASRDRLLGGEQFFGPGTRLTVL.

This clonotype was seen at least ten times. The chain uses TRBV4-3 and TRBJ2-1, with D possibly TRBD1 on 6 matching bases. The germline V and J ends were trimmed by 2 bases and 0 bases, with 8 bases remaining between them. Looked up from germline, CDR1 is LGHNA and CDR2 is YSLEER. CDR3 size: 15 residues. CDR3 in amino acids: CASSQTGRSYNEQFF. CDR3 DNA: TGCGCCAGCAGCCAAACAGGGCGCTCCTACAATGAGCAGTTCTTC.

This clonotype was found a few times. The chain carries TRBV7-2 and TRBJ1-5; 9 nucleotides match TRBD1. The germline V gene has CDR1 SGHTA and CDR2 FQGNSA. The CDR3 extends over 11 amino acids. Trimming took 5 bases from V and 13 from J; bases not matched to a gene: 3. CDR3 DNA: TGTGCCAGCAGCCTGGGACAGGGTCAGCATTTT. Amino acids: CASSLGQGQHF.

Many counts were recorded for this clonotype. The CDR3 DNA reads as TGCGCCAGCCAACAGGACCAGGGCTACAATGAGCAGTTCTTC. Translation gives CASQQDQGYNEQFF. V and J are TRBV5-1 and TRBJ2-1; weak D call: TRBD1 (5 bases). The CDR3 sequence is 14 residues long. Germline V gives CDR1 SGHRS, CDR2 YFSETQ. Trimming stripped 7 bases from V and 3 bases from J, with 14 bases between.

This clonotype came up many times. The V call is TRBV10-3, the J call TRBJ1-5; D gene uncertain. Germline CDR1 reads ENHRY; CDR2 reads SYGVKD. V was pared by 6 bases and J by 5 bases, with 11 bases between. The CDR3 contains 13 residues. CDR3 sequence: CAISKEGDQPQHF. CDR3 nucleotides: TGTGCCATCAGCAAGGAGGGCGATCAGCCCCAGCATTTT.

Many counts were recorded for this clonotype. The chain uses TRBV6-1 and TRBJ2-3; 10 bases fit TRBD2. The CDR3 is 15 residues long. Germline CDR1 and CDR2: MNHNS and SASEGT. The J segment lost 1 base and the V segment lost 6 bases, leaving 4 bases of the junction unmatched. The CDR3 DNA sequence: TGTGCCAGCAGCTCCGGGACTAGCGGCACAGATACGCAGTATTTT. Amino acid sequence: CASSSGTSGTDTQYF.

There are many counts of this clonotype. The CDR3 DNA follows: TGCAGTGCTAGAAGGGCGGGGCCAGGATGGGTCCAGCCCCAGCATTTT. Amino acid sequence: CSARRAGPGWVQPQHF. The V gene is TRBV20-1, the J gene TRBJ1-5, with D tentatively TRBD1 (5 bases). Trimming shortened V by 2 bases and J by 7 bases, and 21 bases separated the two germline ends. The germline CDR1 and CDR2 sequences are DFQATT and SNEGSKA (reference sequence). The CDR3 length is 16 residues.

The sample holds a few counts of this clonotype. The V and J genes are TRBV10-3 and TRBJ2-3; no clear D gene. Trimming pared 6 bases from V and 3 bases from J, leaving 10 bases between. CDR1 ENHRY and CDR2 SYGVKD come from the germline V gene. The CDR3 contains 13 residues. The CDR3 sequence: CAIRTPSTDTQYF. CDR3 DNA sequence: TGTGCCATCAGGACCCCTAGTACAGATACGCAGTATTTT.

This clonotype has ten or more counts. The chain couples TRBV20-1 to TRBJ2-5; possible D gene TRBD2, 6 bases. This CDR3 is built from 13 residues. The V end was cut by 5 bases, the J end by 1 base, with 11 bases between. Germline lookup yields CDR1 DFQATT and CDR2 SNEGSKA (reference sequence). The CDR3 loop reads CSAPAGSQETQYF. The CDR3 nucleotides are TGCAGTGCTCCGGCGGGGTCCCAAGAGACCCAGTACTTC.

This clonotype was observed many times. This chain uses TRBV7-9 with TRBJ2-1, with 14 bases that match TRBD2. CDR3 length: 17 residues. V shed 5 bases and J 8 bases; nucleotides not matched to a gene: 11. The germline V gene encodes CDR1 SEHNR and CDR2 FQNEAQ (reference sequence). The DNA for the CDR3 is TGTGCCAGCAGCGGGCGACTAGCGGGAGGGCCTTGGGATGAGCAGTTCTTC. Translated, it gives CASSGRLAGGPWDEQFF.

This clonotype was observed at least ten times. This sequence joins TRBV7-2 and TRBJ2-5; the D is unclear. V gave up 1 base and J gave up 5 bases, with 8 bases separating them. This CDR3 comprises 13 residues. The germline CDR1 and CDR2 sequences are SGHTA and FQGNSA. The CDR3 bases are TGTGCCAGCAGCTTAGGGATGGGGGAGACCCAGTACTTC. This codes for CASSLGMGETQYF.

This chain connects TRBV29-1 to TRBJ1-5; D gene unclear. This CDR3 contains 13 residues. The V and J ends lost 5 bases and 0 bases respectively, with 8 bases between them. From germline, CDR1 is SQVTM and CDR2 ANQGSEA. The DNA of the CDR3 is TGCAGCGTTCGGAAAGATAGCAATCAGCCCCAGCATTTT. It translates to CSVRKDSNQPQHF.

This clonotype was seen ten or more times. The chain carries TRBV6-5 and TRBJ1-5; TRBD1 might be the D (5 bases). Germline loops: CDR1 MNHEY, CDR2 SVGAGI. The CDR3 is 14 residues long. Trimming removed 7 bases at V and 4 bases at J, with 14 bases between. As DNA, the CDR3 is TGTGCCAGCAATATGGCGGGGGGAAATCAGCCCCAGCATTTT. It specifies CASNMAGGNQPQHF.

This clonotype was recorded many times. The chain combines TRBV11-2 with TRBJ1-2, with TRBD1 identical over 8 bases. This CDR3 region has 14 residues. Per the germline V gene, CDR1 is SGHAT and CDR2 is FQNNGV. V gave up 4 bases and J gave up 8 bases; unmatched junction bases: 9. This CDR3 reads CASSSHSGGGGYTF. In DNA form, the CDR3 reads TGTGCCAGCAGCTCCCACTCAGGGGGCGGAGGCTACACCTTC.

The table lists this clonotype with many counts. The rearrangement links TRBV20-1 to TRBJ2-7; 9 positions agree with TRBD2. The length of the CDR3 is 18 residues. Looked up from germline, CDR1 is DFQATT and CDR2 is SNEGSKA (reference sequence). V trimming: 1 base; J trimming: 2 bases; junction bases outside the gene matches: 15. The CDR3 bases are TGCAGTGCTAGAGCAGCGGGGGGTAGGGGGAGGGTAACCTACGAGCAGTACTTC. As protein: CSARAAGGRGRVTYEQYF.

This clonotype was counted ten times or more. J is TRBJ1-1 and V is TRBV5-6; unclear D gene. The CDR3 runs to 15 residues. V lost 0 bases to trimming and J lost 5 bases, with 14 bases between them. Germline-derived CDR1 and CDR2 are SGHDT and YYEEEE. The chain's CDR3 is CASSLGRQVVTEAFF. The CDR3 DNA follows: TGTGCCAGCAGCTTGGGTCGGCAGGTTGTTACTGAAGCTTTCTTT.

This clonotype was detected a few times. The chain links TRBV27 to TRBJ2-3, with 7 bases aligning to TRBD2. Trimming at V came to 5 bases and at J to 2 bases, leaving 10 bases not matched to a gene. The CDR3 spans 16 residues. The germline V gene encodes CDR1 MNHEY and CDR2 SMNVEV (reference sequence). The CDR3 sequence: CASSPTSSGATDTQYF. The CDR3 coding sequence is TGTGCCAGCAGTCCCACTTCAAGCGGGGCCACAGATACGCAGTATTTT.

The table lists this clonotype with a few counts. A junction boundary mismatches the germline segment, possibly from a read error. The chain combines TRBV4-3 with TRBJ2-3; 10 nucleotides line up with TRBD1. The CDR3 is made up of 15 amino acids. Germline values: CDR1 LGHNA, CDR2 YSLEER. The CDR3 bases are TGCGCCAGCAGCCAAGGGACAGGGGGTCCAGATACGCATTATTTT. It yields the protein CASSQGTGGPDTHYF.

This clonotype was recorded many times. The chain combines TRBV6-1 with TRBJ1-3; TRBD1 might be the D (5 bases). V lost 3 bases to trimming and J lost 4 bases, with 13 bases between them. The CDR3 is made up of 15 amino acids. Per the germline V gene, CDR1 is MNHNS and CDR2 is SASEGT. Here the CDR3 DNA reads TGTGCCAGCAGTGAGAATAGGGGCCAAGGAAACACCATATATTTT. Amino acid sequence: CASSENRGQGNTIYF.

This clonotype was observed a handful of times. The V gene is TRBV4-3, the J gene TRBJ1-6, with a tentative D call TRBD1 (5 bases). The CDR3 covers 16 residues. Germline assignment: CDR1 LGHNA and CDR2 YSLEER. Trimming took 1 base from V and 10 from J, leaving 17 bases between them. The CDR3 loop reads CASSQASTGTDSPLHF. CDR3 nucleotide sequence: TGCGCCAGCAGCCAAGCTTCCACCGGGACCGACTCACCCCTCCACTTT.

In this sample, this clonotype turned up many times. The rearrangement links TRBV27 to TRBJ2-2; 8 nucleotides match TRBD2. Germline CDR1 MNHEY, CDR2 SMNVEV (reference sequence). The CDR3 extends over 14 amino acids. Unmatched junction bases numbered 2, after V lost 2 bases and J lost 6 bases. The CDR3 is CASSLGTRAGELFF. The DNA of the CDR3 is TGTGCCAGCAGTTTAGGGACTAGAGCCGGGGAGCTGTTTTTT.

CDR3 DNA sequence: TGTGCCAGTAGTACCTGGGACGGCAACTCTGGAAACACCATATATTTT. Its protein is CASSTWDGNSGNTIYF. The chain is built from TRBV19 and TRBJ1-3; TRBD1 is a possible D gene (5 bases). Germline CDR1 LNHDA, CDR2 SQIVND (reference sequence). The CDR3 length is 16 residues. V dropped 4 bases and J dropped 0 bases, with 13 bases sitting between them.

This clonotype was detected many times. The chain employs TRBV15 and TRBJ1-2, with D tentatively TRBD1 (6 bases). The CDR3 totals 13 residues. The germline CDR1 and CDR2 sequences are LNHNV and YYDKDF (reference sequence). The V end lost 0 bases, the J end lost 8 bases, and 10 bases lay between the germline ends. In DNA form, the CDR3 reads TGTGCCACCAGCAGAGAGGGGGCTGGAGGCTACACCTTC. Translated: CATSREGAGGYTF.

This clonotype has at least ten counts. This rearrangement joins TRBV28 to TRBJ2-4; perhaps TRBD2 as D (5 bases). This CDR3 is built from 13 residues. The V and J ends lost 3 bases and 7 bases respectively, with 10 bases between them. Germline CDR1 reads MDHEN; CDR2 reads SYDVKM. CDR3 region: CASSFGVGNIQYF. The CDR3 DNA reads TGTGCCAGCAGTTTCGGGGTGGGCAACATTCAGTACTTC. Full variable domain (remainder filled in from reference TRBV28 and TRBJ2-4): DVKVTQSSRYLVKRTGEKVFLECVQDMDHENMFWYRQDPGLGLRLIYFSYDVKMKEKGDIPEGYSVSREKKERFSLILESASTNQTSMYLCASSFGVGNIQYFGAGTRLSVL.